The 30 T cell receptor beta chains reported below all come from one sample, sequenced in a study of long-term antiretroviral therapy in people with HIV. At survey level, the immunoSEQ assay was run in its v3.0 version. This table comes from immunoSEQ multiplex PCR, and its TCRdb copy is limited to in-frame clones, with some not included. The sample lists around 30,000 clones; about 94% were seen once. The sample was unsorted PBMCs, taken 7.4 years after starting antiretroviral therapy. Receptor source: a man aged 45 to 65 with HIV.

On this clone itself: Germline and junction disagree at one end, which may indicate a read error. The rearrangement joins TRBV10-3 to TRBJ1-6; D is unresolved. CDR3 length: 16 residues. Germline V gene lookup returns CDR1 ENHRY and CDR2 SYGVKD. The CDR3 loop reads CAISETALSHNSPLHF. In DNA form, the CDR3 reads TGTGCCATCAGTGAGACGGCCCTCTCCCATAATTCACCCCTCCACTTT.

The V gene is TRBV9, the J gene TRBJ1-4, with a possible D match to TRBD1 (5 bases). Per the germline V gene, CDR1 is SGDLS and CDR2 is YYNGEE. The CDR3 consists of 14 residues. V gave up 0 bases and J gave up 3 bases, with 6 bases separating them. Here the CDR3 reads CASSVGGSNEKLFF. As DNA, the CDR3 is TGTGCCAGCAGCGTAGGGGGGTCTAATGAAAAACTGTTTTTT.

V usage is TRBV19 and J usage is TRBJ1-2; D call uncertain. The CDR3 extends over 13 amino acids. CDR1 is LNHDA, CDR2 SQIVND, per germline (reference sequence). Trimming removed 5 bases from V and 0 bases from J, with 7 bases in between. The CDR3 DNA reads TGTGCCAGTAGTTGGGCAGCTAACTATGGCTACACCTTC. Protein: CASSWAANYGYTF.

The chain combines TRBV21-1 with TRBJ1-1; TRBD1 was called by the table and not checked on the DNA. TRBV21-1 is a listed pseudogene. This CDR3 spans 15 amino acids. The CDR3 loop is CASSKAGQVNTEAFF. CDR3 nucleotide sequence: TGTGCCAGCAGCAAAGCGGGACAGGTGAACACTGAAGCTTTCTTT.

The chain is built from TRBV7-9 and TRBJ2-6; D gene uncertain. The V end lost 4 bases, the J end lost 0 bases, and 10 bases lay between the germline ends. This CDR3 is 16 amino acids long. The V gene's germline CDR1 is SEHNR and CDR2 FQNEAQ (reference sequence). The CDR3 nucleotides read TGTGCCAGCAGCTGGCAGGTCTCCTCTGGGGCCAACGTCCTGACTTTC. As protein: CASSWQVSSGANVLTF.

The CDR3 is CASSVGRIAKTEQFF. The DNA for the CDR3 is TGTGCCAGCAGCGTAGGACGAATCGCTAAAACTGAGCAGTTCTTC. This chain uses TRBV9 with TRBJ2-1; D is unresolved. This CDR3 is 15 amino acids long. The ends were cut back, 0 bases at V and 9 bases at J, with 16 bases in the middle. Germline CDR1 is SGDLS and CDR2 is YYNGEE.

V gene TRBV5-1 combines with J gene TRBJ2-1, with TRBD1 matching 7 bases. The trim removed 5 bases at V and 7 bases at J, leaving 9 bases unmatched. From germline, CDR1 is SGHRS and CDR2 YFSETQ. The CDR3 covers 14 residues. The CDR3 bases are TGCGCCAGCAGTACCGGACAGGAGATAAATGAGCAGTTCTTC. This gives the protein CASSTGQEINEQFF.

The chain couples TRBV18 to TRBJ2-3; D remains unclear. V was clipped by 4 bases and J by 6 bases, with 5 bases between them. The CDR3 runs to 11 residues. Germline assignment: CDR1 KGHSH and CDR2 LQKENI. This CDR3 reads CASSRVDTQYF. DNA for the CDR3: TGTGCCAGCTCACGGGTGGATACGCAGTATTTT. Variable domain in full (rest from reference TRBV18 and TRBJ2-3): NAGVMQNPRHLVRRRGQEARLRCSPMKGHSHVYWYRQLPEEGLKFMVYLQKENIIDESGMPKERFSAEFPKEGPSILRIQQVVRGDSAAYFCASSRVDTQYFGPGTRLTVL.

The rearrangement links TRBV28 to TRBJ2-7; a possible D gene is TRBD1 (6 bases). Trimming stripped 7 bases from V and 0 bases from J, with 16 bases between. Germline assignment: CDR1 MDHEN and CDR2 SYDVKM. The length of the CDR3 is 15 residues. Written as DNA, the CDR3 is TGTGCCAGCATCCCGACAGGCTCGGACTCCTACGAGCAGTACTTC. Residues: CASIPTGSDSYEQYF.

The rearrangement joins TRBV29-1 to TRBJ1-2, with D possibly being TRBD1 (6 bases). Germline V gives CDR1 SQVTM, CDR2 ANQGSEA. Trimming pared 1 base from V and 2 bases from J, leaving 17 bases between. CDR3 length: 16 amino acids. In nucleotides, the CDR3 is TGCAGCGTTGAAGGGCCTCCCTCGACAGGAAACTATGGCTACACCTTC. Translated: CSVEGPPSTGNYGYTF.

The CDR3 reads CASSSGVQPETQYF. The CDR3 nucleotides are TGTGCCAGCAGCTCAGGTGTACAGCCGGAGACCCAGTACTTC. The chain recombines TRBV7-2 with TRBJ2-5; D is uncertain. The CDR3 length is 14 residues. V lost 4 bases to trimming and J lost 5 bases, with 14 bases between them. CDR1 and CDR2 from the germline V gene are SGHTA and FQGNSA.

J is TRBJ2-1 and V is TRBV5-1; D is unresolved. CDR1 is SGHRS, CDR2 YFSETQ, per germline. The CDR3 consists of 11 residues. V lost 4 bases and J lost 7, with 6 bases in between. CDR3 region: CASSIINEQFF. CDR3 DNA sequence: TGCGCCAGCAGCATTATAAATGAGCAGTTCTTC. The whole variable domain, remainder taken from reference TRBV5-1 and TRBJ2-1, is KAGVTQTPRYLIKTRGQQVTLSCSPISGHRSVSWYQQTPGQGLQFLFEYFSETQRNKGNFPGRFSGRQFSNSRSEMNVSTLELGDSALYLCASSIINEQFFGPGTRLTVL.

The chain links TRBV6-1 to TRBJ2-3; D not certain. The CDR3 consists of 15 residues. V dropped 5 bases and J dropped 1 base, with 13 bases sitting between them. CDR1 and CDR2 (germline): MNHNS, SASEGT. This CDR3 reads CASSRGLERTDTQYF. CDR3 nucleotides: TGTGCCAGCAGTCGTGGATTAGAACGCACAGATACGCAGTATTTT.

The CDR3 DNA reads as TGTGCCAGCAGTTACGGGCGGGCGAGCTCCTACAATGAGCAGTTCTTC. This translates into CASSYGRASSYNEQFF. V usage is TRBV6-6 and J usage is TRBJ2-1; maybe TRBD2 (5 bases). V was shortened by 2 bases and J by 0 bases, with 11 bases between the two germline ends. The CDR3 runs to 16 residues. Germline CDR1 and CDR2: MNHNY and SVGAGI (reference sequence).

This clone was picked up one time. The V call is TRBV2, the J call TRBJ2-4; D remains ambiguous. Germline CDR1 SNHLY, CDR2 FYNNEI. The CDR3 consists of 14 residues. Trimming left V 4 bases short and J 0 bases short, with 7 bases between. The CDR3 loop reads CASSGNLAKNIQYF. The CDR3 bases are TGTGCCAGCAGTGGAAACTTAGCCAAAAACATTCAGTACTTC.

This clone came up once. The J gene is TRBJ2-2, the V gene TRBV10-3; no clear D. Germline V lookup: CDR1 ENHRY, CDR2 SYGVKD. CDR3 length: 14 residues. V was pared by 0 bases and J by 6 bases, with 8 bases between. In DNA, the CDR3 is TGTGCCATCAGTGAGTCTGGGATGGCCGGGGAGCTGTTTTTT. Translating gives CAISESGMAGELFF.

In DNA form, the CDR3 reads TGTGCCAGCAGCTTCCTGGACAGGGCGAACACCGGGGAGCTGTTTTTT. Translating gives CASSFLDRANTGELFF. The chain is built from TRBV7-3 and TRBJ2-2; 8 nucleotides agree with TRBD1. Germline trimming cut 3 bases from V and 0 bases from J; bases unmatched to any gene: 3. Germline V gives CDR1 SGHTA, CDR2 FQGTGA. The CDR3 consists of 16 residues.

The chain has TRBV15 and TRBJ2-7, with TRBD1 matching over 9 bases. CDR3 length: 16 residues. Trimming took 3 bases from V and 3 from J; bases not matched to a gene: 9. CDR1 LNHNV and CDR2 YYDKDF come from the germline V gene (reference sequence). The CDR3 DNA reads TGTGCCACCAGCAGCGTCAACCGGGACAGGGTCTACGAGCAGTACTTC. Translating it yields CATSSVNRDRVYEQYF.

V is TRBV6-6 and J is TRBJ2-7, with 8 positions matching TRBD2. V shed 2 bases and J 4 bases; nucleotides not matched to a gene: 10. Germline CDR1 MNHNY, CDR2 SVGAGI (reference sequence). This CDR3 spans 16 amino acids. The CDR3 spells CASSYPNGGALYEQYF. The CDR3 region has the DNA TGTGCCAGCAGTTACCCCAACGGGGGGGCGTTGTACGAGCAGTACTTC.

This clone was seen a few times. The chain links TRBV6-5 to TRBJ2-7; unclear D gene. The CDR3 extends over 14 amino acids. Trimming stripped 0 bases from V and 7 bases from J, with 13 bases between. From germline, CDR1 is MNHEY and CDR2 SVGAGI. In DNA form, the CDR3 reads TGTGCCAGCAGTTACTCTTACTTAATTGAGGAGCAGTACTTC. It translates to CASSYSYLIEEQYF.

The rearrangement joins TRBV5-4 to TRBJ1-1; 7 nucleotides align to TRBD1. CDR3 length: 14 amino acids. J gave up 3 bases and V 4 bases, and 6 bases lay outside the gene matches. Germline V CDR1 and CDR2: SGHNT, YYREEE (reference sequence). The CDR3 loop reads CASSPGGWDTEAFF. DNA for the CDR3: TGTGCCAGCAGCCCAGGGGGATGGGACACTGAAGCTTTCTTT.

V usage is TRBV7-2 and J usage is TRBJ1-1; 8 bases align to TRBD1. The V gene's germline CDR1 is SGHTA and CDR2 FQGNSA. Trimming at V came to 1 base and at J to 2 bases, leaving 3 bases not matched to a gene. This CDR3 region has 15 residues. This CDR3 reads CASSLVDRVNTEAFF. CDR3 nucleotide sequence: TGTGCCAGCAGCTTAGTGGACAGGGTAAACACTGAAGCTTTCTTT.

The chain combines TRBV6-4 with TRBJ1-1, with 8 bases that match TRBD1. This CDR3 region has 13 residues. Germline lookup yields CDR1 MRHNA and CDR2 SNTAGT. The ends lost 4 bases at V and 4 bases at J; junction bases unmatched: 2. The CDR3 DNA sequence: TGTGCCAGCAGTGCCACAGGGGGCACTGAAGCTTTCTTT. This gives the protein CASSATGGTEAFF.

The V and J genes are TRBV29-1 and TRBJ2-5, with D possibly matching TRBD2 (6 bases). Germline values: CDR1 SQVTM, CDR2 ANQGSEA. V lost 4 bases to trimming and J lost 2 bases, with 11 bases between them. CDR3 size: 13 residues. The CDR3 region has the DNA TGCAGCGTTGCCGTGGGGGGACAAGAGACCCAGTACTTC. Its translation: CSVAVGGQETQYF.

This chain uses TRBV4-1 with TRBJ1-6; 10 bases agree with TRBD1. This CDR3 has 18 residues. Germline CDR1 MGHRA, CDR2 YSYEKL. Trimming at V came to 1 base and at J to 6 bases, leaving 9 bases not matched to a gene. The CDR3 sequence is CASSQAAGGTGVNSPLHF. CDR3 coding DNA: TGCGCCAGCAGCCAAGCTGCCGGGGGGACAGGGGTTAATTCACCCCTCCACTTT.

The genes are TRBV5-6 and TRBJ2-1; 8 bases fit TRBD2. Germline trimming cut 4 bases from V and 7 bases from J; bases unmatched to any gene: 13. Germline V gene data show CDR1 as SGHDT and CDR2 as YYEEEE. This CDR3 comprises 16 residues. This CDR3 is CASSLTPAGGRNEQFF. DNA for the CDR3: TGTGCCAGCAGCCTCACCCCCGCGGGGGGAAGAAATGAGCAGTTCTTC.

The chain couples TRBV7-9 to TRBJ1-2; 7 bases fit TRBD1. The germline gives CDR1 SEHNR, CDR2 FQNEAQ (reference sequence). The CDR3 is 14 residues long. V lost 4 bases to trimming and J lost 2 bases; unmatched junction nucleotides: 4. The CDR3 region has the DNA TGTGCCAGCAGCTCCCAGACAGGGAACTATGGCTACACCTTC. Protein product: CASSSQTGNYGYTF.

The genes are TRBV25-1 and TRBJ1-4, with no clear D. Germline-derived CDR1 and CDR2 are MGHDK and SYGVNS. The CDR3 has 14 residues. V lost 6 bases and J lost 8, with 16 bases in between. The CDR3 here is CASSDAASEEKLFF. In nucleotides, the CDR3 is TGTGCCAGCAGCGATGCGGCGTCAGAGGAAAAACTGTTTTTT.

The V call is TRBV29-1, the J call TRBJ1-2; D may be TRBD1 (5 bases). The V end was cut by 3 bases, the J end by 2 bases, with 16 bases between. The CDR3 has 15 amino acids. Germline V gene lookup returns CDR1 SQVTM and CDR2 ANQGSEA. CDR3 residues: CSVDNGDFQNYGYTF. For the CDR3, the DNA is TGCAGCGTTGACAACGGGGACTTCCAGAACTATGGCTACACCTTC. Filled out from reference TRBV29-1 and TRBJ1-2, the complete variable domain reads SAVISQKPSRDICQRGTSLTIQCQVDSQVTMMFWYRQQPGQSLTLIATANQGSEATYESGFVIDKFPISRPNLTFSTLTVSNMSPEDSSIYLCSVDNGDFQNYGYTFGSGTRLTVV.

The chain has TRBV4-2 and TRBJ1-5; D is undetermined. CDR1 LGHNA and CDR2 YNFKEQ come from the germline V gene. V was pared by 6 bases and J by 0 bases, with 9 bases between. This CDR3 contains 14 residues. In nucleotides, the CDR3 is TGTGCCAGCAGTAACCGTAATAGCAATCAGCCCCAGCATTTT. Translation gives CASSNRNSNQPQHF.